Here is one T cell receptor (beta chain) with its context. The data originate from a study of blood T cell repertoires in COVID-19. Looking at the study overall: Specimens from acute and convalescent COVID-19 originated in the United States, Italy and Spain. Sources were T cells, B-cell-depleted T cells, or PBMCs; the material itself was cDNA or gDNA.

In the authors' workflow: Counts of nucleated cells, estimated from reference gene primer amplification, were obtained. Data came from immunoSEQ multiplex PCR; TCRdb stores just in-frame clones and leaves some out. The D gene and trimming were derived from the DNA, and the V and J assignments and clone size from that table. The sample carries around 20,000 clones, roughly 85% recorded once. The CDR3 extends over 14 amino acids. Trimming pared 1 base from V and 0 bases from J, leaving 7 bases between. CDR1 and CDR2 from the germline V gene are SGHAT and FQNNGV. The chain employs TRBV11-2 and TRBJ2-7, with a tentative D call TRBD2 (5 bases). Sequences were obtained from peripheral blood. The clonotype comes from a man older than 75 with acute or convalescent COVID-19. CDR3 in DNA: TGTGCCAGCAGCTTAGGAGGGAGCTCCTACGAGCAGTACTTC. Encoded protein: CASSLGGSSYEQYF.